The sequence of this TCR beta chain was determined in a study of blood T cell repertoires in COVID-19. Study-wide context: The origin of the acute and convalescent COVID-19 samples was the United States, Italy and Spain.

The length of the CDR3 is 12 residues. Between the trimmed V and J ends, which lost 4 bases and 5 bases, there was a span of 6 bases. Germline values: CDR1 SGDLS, CDR2 YYNGEE. In the original workflow: How many nucleated cells were present was estimated from reference gene primer amplification. TCRdb's table, derived via immunoSEQ multiplex PCR, lists solely in-frame clones and lacks some. The D gene and trimming were derived from the DNA, and the V and J assignments and clone size from that table. The data contain about 170,000 clones, approximately 85% of them singletons. The sequencing sample was made of peripheral blood. The receptor comes from a man in his 60s who had recovered from COVID-19. The V and J genes are TRBV9 and TRBJ1-4; D uncertain. CDR3 sequence (DNA): TGTGCCAGCAGCCCCTCGAATGAAAAACTGTTTTTT. Protein product: CASSPSNEKLFF.